This T cell receptor (beta chain) is from a study of T cell repertoires in cytomegalovirus infection. From the reads, TCRdb called clonotypes with MiXCR, one entry per CDR3 protein. The sample carries a few hundred thousand distinct CDR3 sequences, roughly an eighth recorded once. Only a few counts were recorded for this clonotype. The clonotype originates from a human donor in good health (CMV status not recorded). Some clones in this sample may be carry-over from other donors' samples. Sequenced sample: PBMCs.

CDR3 DNA sequence: TGCAGTGCCCCGATCGGGGGGATGGACTATACGCAGTATTTT. This codes for CSAPIGGMDYTQYF. This chain uses TRBV20-1 with TRBJ2-3, with 7 bases aligning to TRBD2. CDR1 is DFQATT and CDR2 is SNEGSKA in the germline V gene (reference sequence). The length of the CDR3 is 14 residues. With 6 bases clipped from V and 7 bases from J, the junction kept 13 bases outside the gene matches.